The 23 T cell receptor beta chains listed next were all sequenced from one sample in a study of blood T cells in healthy people across ages. With a J-beta primer mix and a sample-barcoded 5' primer, a second PCR ran about 7 to 12 cycles. Using its own MiXCR run on the 5' RACE reads, TCRdb lists one record per CDR3 protein. This table holds more than 450,000 distinct CDR3 sequences, about 27% found once. These data were likewise used in another study, on T cells of mothers and their children.

The specimen was blood. The source of these receptors is a boy between 2 and 10 years old in good health.

The table lists this clonotype with a few counts. The chain has TRBV10-3 and TRBJ2-7; 7 positions agree with TRBD2. The CDR3 contains 15 residues. J was trimmed by 7 bases and V by 2 bases; bases with no gene match: 11. Germline CDR1 and CDR2: ENHRY and SYGVKD. CDR3 residues: CAISEPSGTGGEQYF. The CDR3 DNA follows: TGTGCCATCAGTGAGCCGAGCGGGACGGGTGGAGAGCAGTACTTC.

This clonotype was seen just once. The chain links TRBV5-1 to TRBJ2-5, with no clear D. The end of the DNA fits TRBJ2-7 better, so the J call may be wrong. This CDR3 region has 11 residues. CDR1 is SGHRS, CDR2 YFSETQ, per germline. CDR3 bases: TGCGCCAGCAGCTCGGAATTCGAGCAGTACTTC. It translates to CASSSEFEQYF.

V is TRBV27 and J is TRBJ1-1; D unclear. This CDR3 region has 13 residues. Trimming pared 2 bases from V and 4 bases from J, leaving 8 bases between. In germline, CDR1 is MNHEY, CDR2 SMNVEV (reference sequence). The CDR3 region has the DNA TGTGCCAGCAGTTTAAAAGACTTCACTGAAGCTTTCTTT. Amino acid sequence: CASSLKDFTEAFF.

The genes are TRBV19 and TRBJ2-5, with 11 bases identical to TRBD1. The germline CDR1 and CDR2 sequences are LNHDA and SQIVND (reference sequence). V lost 1 base and J lost 5; bases outside the gene matches: 6. This CDR3 is 16 amino acids long. The CDR3 reads CASSIVRTGGGETQYF. Here the CDR3 DNA reads TGTGCCAGTAGTATAGTAAGGACAGGGGGCGGCGAGACCCAGTACTTC.

V is TRBV10-3 and J is TRBJ2-7; 7 nucleotides line up with TRBD1. With V trimmed by 2 bases and J by 5 bases, 6 bases remained unmatched. This CDR3 spans 14 amino acids. CDR1 is ENHRY and CDR2 is SYGVKD in the germline V gene. This CDR3 reads CAISEPDGTDEQYF. In DNA form, the CDR3 reads TGTGCCATCAGTGAGCCCGATGGGACAGACGAGCAGTACTTC.

The chain combines TRBV7-2 with TRBJ1-1, with a possible D match to TRBD1 (5 bases). The V and J ends lost 2 bases and 5 bases respectively, with 12 bases between them. The CDR3 has 14 residues. The V gene's germline CDR1 is SGHTA and CDR2 FQGNSA. CDR3 nucleotides: TGTGCCAGCAGCTTAACAGTCTGGGGGACTGAAGCTTTCTTT. Amino acids: CASSLTVWGTEAFF.

The chain combines TRBV29-1 with TRBJ2-7; 7 bases are shared with TRBD2. CDR3 length equals 14 residues. Germline V gives CDR1 SQVTM, CDR2 ANQGSEA. Trimming at V came to 3 bases and at J to 3 bases, leaving 8 bases not matched to a gene. CDR3 in DNA: TGCAGCGTTGAGATAGCGGGTATAAACTACGAGCAGTACTTC. Translation gives CSVEIAGINYEQYF.

This clonotype was detected a few times. The chain has TRBV6-6 and TRBJ1-2; no firm D call. Looked up from germline, CDR1 is MNHNY and CDR2 is SVGAGI (reference sequence). This CDR3 has 14 amino acids. V was pared by 2 bases and J by 8 bases, with 15 bases between. CDR3 in DNA: TGTGCCAGCAGTTACATGGGGATGGTGAGAGGCTACACCTTC. Protein product: CASSYMGMVRGYTF.

This clonotype was detected a few times. The rearrangement links TRBV18 to TRBJ1-5, with D unresolved. Germline CDR1 and CDR2: KGHSH and LQKENI. The CDR3 sequence is 14 residues long. With 1 base removed from V and 1 base from J, the gap between germline ends came to 5 bases. CDR3: CASSPLGSNQPQHF. DNA of the CDR3: TGTGCCAGCTCACCACTGGGGAGCAATCAGCCCCAGCATTTT. The full variable domain, rest sourced from reference TRBV18 and TRBJ1-5, is NAGVMQNPRHLVRRRGQEARLRCSPMKGHSHVYWYRQLPEEGLKFMVYLQKENIIDESGMPKERFSAEFPKEGPSILRIQQVVRGDSAAYFCASSPLGSNQPQHFGDGTRLSIL.

This clonotype showed up many times. The chain employs TRBV9 and TRBJ2-5; no reliable D call. The ends were cut back, 0 bases at V and 5 bases at J, with 14 bases in the middle. The germline CDR1 and CDR2 sequences are SGDLS and YYNGEE. The CDR3 contains 15 residues. The CDR3 here is CASSVGADATETQYF. Here the CDR3 DNA reads TGTGCCAGCAGCGTAGGGGCGGATGCAACGGAGACCCAGTACTTC. Filled out from reference TRBV9 and TRBJ2-5, the complete variable domain reads DSGVTQTPKHLITATGQRVTLRCSPRSGDLSVYWYQQSLDQGLQFLIQYYNGEERAKGNILERFSAQQFPDLHSELNLSSLELGDSALYFCASSVGADATETQYFGPGTRLLVL.

The count of this clonotype is one. The V and J genes are TRBV5-1 and TRBJ1-1, with 10 nucleotides matching TRBD1. This CDR3 has 14 amino acids. The ends lost 4 bases at V and 10 bases at J; junction bases unmatched: 10. From germline, CDR1 is SGHRS and CDR2 YFSETQ. CDR3 sequence reads: CASSKDRGKDRAFF. CDR3 nucleotides: TGCGCCAGCAGCAAGGACAGGGGGAAGGACAGAGCTTTCTTT. Full variable domain (outside the CDR3, taken from reference TRBV5-1 and TRBJ1-1): KAGVTQTPRYLIKTRGQQVTLSCSPISGHRSVSWYQQTPGQGLQFLFEYFSETQRNKGNFPGRFSGRQFSNSRSEMNVSTLELGDSALYLCASSKDRGKDRAFFGQGTRLTVV.

This clonotype has a handful of counts. The chain employs TRBV25-1 and TRBJ2-2; the D call may be TRBD1 or TRBD2 (5 bases each). Trimming cost V 6 bases and J 5 bases, with 10 bases left between them. Germline V lookup: CDR1 MGHDK, CDR2 SYGVNS. CDR3 length: 13 amino acids. The CDR3 nucleotides are TGTGCCAGCAGCGCCAGGGAGACCGGGGAGCTGTTTTTT. Amino acids: CASSARETGELFF.

This clonotype was counted between two and nine times. The chain combines TRBV6-6 with TRBJ2-3; D gene uncertain. Trimming stripped 3 bases from V and 2 bases from J, with 6 bases between. CDR1 and CDR2 (germline): MNHNY, SVGAGI (reference sequence). The CDR3 has 13 residues. As DNA, the CDR3 is TGTGCCAGCAGTTATTTATACACAGATACGCAGTATTTT. Translation: CASSYLYTDTQYF.

This clonotype has a handful of counts. The CDR3 here is CSVVGLAGGPNSYEQYF. CDR3 coding DNA: TGCAGCGTTGTCGGACTAGCGGGAGGGCCGAACTCCTACGAGCAGTACTTC. The chain combines TRBV29-1 with TRBJ2-5; 15 positions agree with TRBD2. The J call may be mistaken, given a closer DNA end match to TRBJ2-7. The CDR3 loop spans 17 amino acids. Germline assignment: CDR1 SQVTM and CDR2 ANQGSEA.

The rearrangement uses TRBV12-3 or TRBV12-4 and TRBJ2-1; 15 nucleotides agree with TRBD2. Trimming removed 6 bases from V and 4 bases from J; junction bases left unmatched: 4. This CDR3 region has 16 residues. Written as DNA, the CDR3 is TGTGCCAGCAGGCGCGGACTAGCGGGAGGGTACAATGAGCAGTTCTTC. Residues: CASRRGLAGGYNEQFF.

This clonotype was counted between two and nine times. The chain uses TRBV12-3 or TRBV12-4 and TRBJ2-1; perhaps TRBD1 as D (6 bases). V shed 1 base and J shed 4 bases, with 14 bases lying between them. The CDR3 runs to 16 residues. Here the CDR3 DNA reads TGTGCCAGCAGTTTAGACCCCGGGACATATTACAATGAGCAGTTCTTC. This encodes CASSLDPGTYYNEQFF.

This clonotype has only a few counts. The chain uses TRBV15 and TRBJ2-5, with 11 bases fitting TRBD2. The DNA end is more similar to TRBJ2-1, so the J call may be wrong. The CDR3 contains 17 residues. Germline V lookup: CDR1 LNHNV, CDR2 YYDKDF (reference sequence). In DNA form, the CDR3 reads TGTGCCACCAGCAGAGAACTAGCGGGAGCGGTTGTAAATGAGCAGTTCTTC. This encodes CATSRELAGAVVNEQFF.

This clonotype has just a few counts. This chain connects TRBV12-3 or TRBV12-4 to TRBJ2-3; 9 bases are shared with TRBD1. With 6 bases clipped from V and 0 bases from J, the junction kept 10 bases outside the gene matches. CDR3 length equals 17 residues. CDR3 in DNA: TGTGCCAGCAGCGTTGTTGGGACAGGGCGTAGCACAGATACGCAGTATTTT. Translating gives CASSVVGTGRSTDTQYF.

The V gene is TRBV7-2, the J gene TRBJ2-5, with 7 bases that match TRBD2. The DNA matches TRBJ2-7 better at its end, which makes the J call doubtful. Germline V gives CDR1 SGHTA, CDR2 FQGNSA. The length of the CDR3 is 16 residues. The CDR3, as DNA: TGTGCCAGCAGCCCCCACGGGGCGGGAGTATCCTACGAGCAGTACTTC. Translated: CASSPHGAGVSYEQYF.

The chain links TRBV5-1 to TRBJ2-5; 10 nucleotides agree with TRBD2. Germline CDR1 SGHRS, CDR2 YFSETQ. The CDR3 runs 14 residues. J gave up 3 bases and V 2 bases, and 1 base lay outside the gene matches. The chain's CDR3 is CASSFSGREETQYF. CDR3 in DNA: TGCGCCAGCAGCTTCAGCGGGAGGGAAGAGACCCAGTACTTC. The full variable domain, rest sourced from reference TRBV5-1 and TRBJ2-5, is KAGVTQTPRYLIKTRGQQVTLSCSPISGHRSVSWYQQTPGQGLQFLFEYFSETQRNKGNFPGRFSGRQFSNSRSEMNVSTLELGDSALYLCASSFSGREETQYFGPGTRLLVL.

This sequence joins TRBV29-1 and TRBJ1-4; 9 bases match TRBD1. Germline lookup yields CDR1 SQVTM and CDR2 ANQGSEA. This CDR3 has 13 residues. V lost 3 bases, J lost 8 bases, and 4 bases stayed unmatched. The CDR3 sequence: CSVEETGGEKLFF. CDR3 bases: TGCAGCGTTGAGGAGACAGGGGGAGAAAAACTGTTTTTT.

There are a few counts of this clonotype. The chain employs TRBV12-3 or TRBV12-4 and TRBJ2-3, with D possibly being TRBD2 (6 bases). V shed 7 bases and J shed 1 base, with 9 bases lying between them. The CDR3 is 13 amino acids. DNA of the CDR3: TGTGCCAGCATCCCTAGCGGCACAGATACGCAGTATTTT. Protein product: CASIPSGTDTQYF.

Here the CDR3 reads CASTYGPRGYTF. The DNA of the CDR3 is TGTGCCAGCACCTACGGTCCCCGGGGCTACACCTTC. This chain connects TRBV6-6 to TRBJ1-2; D remains ambiguous. This CDR3 has 12 residues. CDR1 and CDR2 from the germline V gene are MNHNY and SVGAGI (reference sequence). Trimming shortened V by 7 bases and J by 8 bases, and 14 bases separated the two germline ends.